This TCR beta chain is from a study of blood T cell repertoires in COVID-19. About the research overall: COVID-19 samples, acute and convalescent, were from the United States, Italy and Spain. The cDNA or gDNA used as material had been derived from T cells, B-cell-depleted T cells, or PBMCs.

V was trimmed by 0 bases and J by 3 bases, leaving 9 bases between them. The CDR3 consists of 14 residues. Germline CDR1 is LNHNV and CDR2 is YYDKDF (reference sequence). Authors' processing steps: Researchers report that nucleated cell counts were estimated from reference gene primer amplification. Data came from immunoSEQ multiplex PCR; TCRdb stores just in-frame clones and leaves some out. The V and J calls and clone size are taken from that table; D and trimming were inferred from the DNA. The sample yields under 200,000 clones, 85% to 90% seen once. This TCR came from a man younger than 35 with active or convalescent COVID-19. Sequencing was carried out using peripheral blood. The chain recombines TRBV15 with TRBJ2-7; D call uncertain. The DNA of the CDR3 is TGTGCCACCAGCAGAGAGGGCCATGGCTACGAGCAGTACTTC. Encoded protein: CATSREGHGYEQYF.